This T cell receptor (beta chain) appears in the sequencing data of a study of response to subunit inactivated influenza vaccine. Germline assignment: CDR1 MNHEY and CDR2 SVGEGT. V lost 0 bases to trimming and J lost 12 bases, with 8 bases between them. The CDR3 is 11 residues long. TCRdb recomputed calls from the RT-PCR reads with MiXCR, one row per CDR3 protein. Altogether about 170,000 distinct CDR3 sequences are present, 9.5% to 12% being singletons, with the ten largest covering around 40%. On this clonotype itself: The antigen remains unidentified.

Study observations and caveats: It was the authors' suggestion that each seasonal influenza vaccination recruits few new T cells.

The receptor was derived from a man aged 45 to 75 who received an inactivated influenza vaccine. The gene calls are TRBV6-2 or TRBV6-3 and TRBJ2-5, with D uncertain. Specimen: CD8+ T cells sorted from PBMCs, collected roughly 24 months after vaccination. The chain's CDR3 is CASSYSTFEYF. CDR3 sequence (DNA): TGTGCCAGCAGTTACTCAACTTTCGAGTACTTC.